Following are 18 T cell receptor beta chains from one sample sequenced in a study of tumor-infiltrating lymphocytes in primary liver carcinoma. Total RNA (roughly 550 ng) served as template for TCR beta cDNA synthesis primed by a constant-region primer. ARM-PCR, slightly modified, supplied the TCR beta libraries through three nested multiplex PCR rounds. The opening two PCR rounds, around 10 cycles each, paired TRBV1-TRBV30 forward primers with a C-beta reverse primer. TCRdb reanalysed the multiplex PCR reads using MiXCR and keeps one entry per CDR3 protein. The sample yields approximately 300,000 distinct CDR3 sequences, more than 55% seen once. The study extracted blood RNA from unsorted whole blood and also extracted germline DNA. Sequenced sample: peripheral blood. The receptors derive from a man between 40 and 49 years old with primary liver carcinoma and hepatitis B virus infection.

This chain joins TRBV5-1 and TRBJ2-2; 10 nucleotides align to TRBD1. Germline lookup yields CDR1 SGHRS and CDR2 YFSETQ. After removal of 4 bases from V and 4 bases from J, the junction contained 7 bases not matched to a gene. The length of the CDR3 is 16 residues. The CDR3 region has the DNA TGCGCCAGCAGCGTCAGACAGGGGGCGAGCACCGGGGAGCTGTTTTTT. Protein sequence: CASSVRQGASTGELFF.

A single count supports this clonotype. A much larger clone differs by one base, so this may be a read error. J is TRBJ2-1 and V is TRBV12-3 or TRBV12-4; 10 bases fit TRBD1. There are 16 residues in the CDR3. Here the CDR3 reads CVSRLSGQGFIDEQFF. CDR3 nucleotide sequence: TGTGTCAGCAGACTTTCGGGACAGGGGTTCATCGATGAGCAGTTCTTC.

In regard to this clonotype: This could be a read error, since a much larger clone is one nucleotide away. The rearrangement uses TRBV6-5 and TRBJ2-3, with a tentative D call TRBD1 (5 bases). CDR3 size: 15 residues. The germline V gene encodes CDR1 MNHEY and CDR2 SVGAGI. This CDR3 reads CASSYSAKDTDTRYF. CDR3 bases: TGTGCCAGCAGTTACTCGGCGAAGGACACAGATACGCGGTATTTT.

For this clonotype: This may come from a read error, since a much larger clone is one base off. The chain uses TRBV4-1 and TRBJ2-2; TRBD1 matches at 7 bases. The CDR3 is 16 residues long. Germline loops: CDR1 MGHRA, CDR2 YSYEKL. CDR3 coding DNA: TGCGCCCGCAGCCAAGAGGTGGCAGGGGGAACCGGGGAGCTGTTTTTT. It encodes CARSQEVAGGTGELFF.

The chain couples TRBV5-1 to TRBJ1-4; unclear D gene. The length of the CDR3 is 18 residues. V gave up 1 base and J gave up 1 base, with 17 bases separating them. CDR1 is SGHRS and CDR2 is YFSETQ in the germline V gene. Here the CDR3 DNA reads TGCGCCAGCAGCTTGAATGCTCCCTCTTCCCTAACTAATGAAAAACTGTTTTTT. This encodes CASSLNAPSSLTNEKLFF.

Details on this clonotype: The conserved closing phenylalanine or tryptophan is absent in this CDR3, likely reflecting a read error. This rearrangement joins TRBV5-1 to TRBJ2-7, with D tentatively TRBD1 or TRBD2 (5 bases each). There are 16 residues in the CDR3. Germline V lookup: CDR1 SGHRS, CDR2 YFSETQ. V lost 5 bases to trimming and J lost 4 bases, with 22 bases between them. The CDR3 DNA follows: TGCGCCAGCAGTACCTCCGGGACCACAGGCGTGTACGAGCAGTACTTA. It specifies CASSTSGTTGVYEQYL.

To note about this clonotype: The CDR3 does not close with the conserved phenylalanine or tryptophan, likely indicating a read error. The chain couples TRBV7-9 to TRBJ2-1, with D perhaps matching TRBD1 (5 bases). Per germline, CDR1 SEHNR and CDR2 FQNEAQ (reference sequence). The CDR3 is made up of 13 amino acids. V lost 3 bases and J lost 9, with 12 bases in between. CDR3 residues: CASSFSGRVEQFS. As DNA, the CDR3 is TGTGCCAGCAGCTTCTCTGGCAGGGTTGAGCAGTTCTCC.

This clonotype has just a few counts. This chain uses TRBV6-5 with TRBJ1-6, with 9 positions matching TRBD1. The J segment lost 7 bases and the V segment lost 0 bases, leaving 10 bases of the junction unmatched. CDR1 MNHEY and CDR2 SVGAGI come from the germline V gene. The CDR3 runs 18 residues. The CDR3 spells CASSYSRNRQGGNSPLHF. DNA of the CDR3: TGTGCCAGCAGTTACTCCCGAAATCGACAGGGGGGGAATTCACCCCTCCACTTT.

The genes are TRBV5-1 and TRBJ1-5; D might be TRBD1 (5 bases). The CDR3 is 14 residues long. Deletions cut 4 bases from V and 6 bases from J, with 14 bases between. CDR1 SGHRS and CDR2 YFSETQ come from the germline V gene. CDR3: CASSPLGGTQPQHF. In nucleotides, the CDR3 is TGCGCCAGCAGCCCTCTTGGGGGAACTCAGCCCCAGCATTTT.

This rearrangement joins TRBV5-4 to TRBJ2-7; tentatively, D is TRBD1 (5 bases). Trimming removed 2 bases from V and 5 bases from J, with 11 bases in between. The germline gives CDR1 SGHNT, CDR2 YYREEE (reference sequence). The CDR3 is 13 residues long. CDR3: CASSFFGAHEQYF. The CDR3 DNA follows: TGTGCCAGCAGCTTTTTTGGGGCCCACGAGCAGTACTTC.

V usage is TRBV11-1 and J usage is TRBJ2-6, with a possible D match to TRBD1 (5 bases). The CDR3 loop spans 15 amino acids. The ends were cut back, 3 bases at V and 13 bases at J, with 19 bases in the middle. Germline CDR1 is SGHAT and CDR2 is FQDESV (reference sequence). Here the CDR3 reads CASSLGRAGASVLTF. CDR3 bases: TGTGCCAGCAGCTTGGGCCGAGCTGGGGCCAGTGTCCTGACTTTC. The complete variable domain, with remaining parts taken from reference TRBV11-1 and TRBJ2-6, reads EAEVAQSPRYKITEKSQAVAFWCDPISGHATLYWYRQILGQGPELLVQFQDESVVDDSQLPKDRFSAERLKGVDSTLKIQPAELGDSAMYLCASSLGRAGASVLTFGAGSRLTVL.

This clonotype appeared a few times. The chain recombines TRBV5-1 with TRBJ2-1; 7 bases fit TRBD1. CDR3 length: 15 residues. Germline V gene lookup returns CDR1 SGHRS and CDR2 YFSETQ. V dropped 4 bases and J dropped 0; count of bases not matched to a gene: 4. CDR3 sequence (DNA): TGCGCCAGCAGCCAAGGACAGGTCTCCTACAATGAGCAGTTCTTC. This sequence encodes CASSQGQVSYNEQFF. Supplemented by reference TRBV5-1 and TRBJ2-1, the full variable domain reads KAGVTQTPRYLIKTRGQQVTLSCSPISGHRSVSWYQQTPGQGLQFLFEYFSETQRNKGNFPGRFSGRQFSNSRSEMNVSTLELGDSALYLCASSQGQVSYNEQFFGPGTRLTVL.

Concerning this clonotype itself: A much larger clone lies one base from this, so it may be a read error. The conserved phenylalanine or tryptophan is not found at the CDR3 terminus, so this likely reflects a read error. The CDR3 reads CASSQERVGSRAGELFL. DNA of the CDR3: TGTGCCAGCAGCCAAGAAAGAGTAGGGAGTCGGGCCGGGGAGCTGTTTTTA. The gene calls are TRBV4-2 and TRBJ2-2; tentatively, D is TRBD2 (5 bases). CDR1 and CDR2 from the germline V gene are LGHNA and YNFKEQ. This CDR3 spans 17 amino acids. The V and J ends lost 0 bases and 6 bases respectively, with 17 bases between them.

Regarding this clonotype: A much larger clone sits a single nucleotide away, making a read error possible. The chain carries TRBV10-3 and TRBJ1-2; D is perhaps TRBD1 (6 bases). Trimming stripped 2 bases from V and 11 bases from J, with 18 bases between. The CDR3 has 14 amino acids. From germline, CDR1 is ENHRY and CDR2 SYGVKD. The CDR3 loop is CAISETLAGALYTF. The CDR3 DNA follows: TGTGCCATCAGTGAGACATTGGCAGGGGCGCTATACACCTTC.

Turning to this clonotype: A read error is possible here, since a much larger clone lies one base away. The gene calls are TRBV29-1 and TRBJ2-1; 7 bases line up with TRBD2. V shed 5 bases and J 13 bases; nucleotides not matched to a gene: 8. The CDR3 contains 11 residues. CDR1 and CDR2 from the germline V gene are SQVTM and ANQGSEA. CDR3 sequence: CSVPWPAGQFF. The CDR3 nucleotides read TGCAGCGTTCCCTGGCCAGCGGGACAGTTCTTC.

This clonotype was counted only a few times. The CDR3, as DNA: TGTGCCAGCAGCGGTGGGTACGGGACAGGAGACAATGAGCAGTTCTTC. This sequence encodes CASSGGYGTGDNEQFF. J is TRBJ2-1 and V is TRBV7-9, with 8 bases lining up with TRBD1. CDR3 size: 16 residues. V was clipped by 5 bases and J by 5 bases; unmatched bases: 11. Germline CDR1 reads SEHNR; CDR2 reads FQNEAQ (reference sequence).

This clonotype has ten or more counts. The CDR3, as DNA: TGTGCCAGCTTGCTATCTGGGGCCAACGTCCTGACTTTC. Protein product: CASLLSGANVLTF. This rearrangement joins TRBV6-1 to TRBJ2-6; D gene unclear. Trimming stripped 8 bases from V and 1 base from J, with 6 bases between. The CDR3 has 13 residues. Germline V gene sequence: CDR1 MNHNS, CDR2 SASEGT.

The rearrangement links TRBV4-3 to TRBJ2-5; 10 nucleotides line up with TRBD2. Per germline, CDR1 LGHNA and CDR2 YSLEER. CDR3 size: 15 residues. The V and J ends lost 7 bases and 3 bases, in that order; junction bases with no gene match: 8. In DNA, the CDR3 is TGCGCCAGCAATCAACAAGCGGGAGGGGAAGAGACCCAGTACTTC. Amino acid sequence: CASNQQAGGEETQYF.